This T cell receptor (beta chain) came from a study of breast tumors, draining lymph nodes, adjacent tissues (dated by TCRdb to the mid-2010s). For context, the study as a whole: In breast cancer patients, the study compared the TCR beta repertoires of tumor, adjacent nontumor tissue and axillary lymph nodes. The study was designed to assess the relationships and possible T-cell exchange between tumor, surrounding tissue and draining lymph node repertoires in human breast cancer.

This clonotype was seen repeatedly, ten times or more. The clone's antigen remains unknown. No base quality information exists; no much larger clone differs at one position. For CDR1 and CDR2, the germline V gene (reference sequence) lists DFQATT and SNEGSKA. The CDR3 covers 13 residues, taking in both the cysteine and the phenylalanine. Just CDR3 DNA is preserved here, 39 bases in frame from base 1. Cut back by 7 bases and 0 bases, the V and J ends lie 11 bases apart. The study at large found these results: A scenario in which most tumor T cells derive from the lymph node and then expand within tumor tissue was judged to be consistent with the data. Tumor and nontumor tissue repertoires were found to be significantly more similar in luminal-like than in basal-like breast cancer. Tumor T-cell repertoires showed less diversity than lymph node repertoires and more diversity than nontumor tissue repertoires, and tumor T-cell repertoires showed preferential V and J gene usage. The conclusion that tumor T cells originate in lymph nodes was framed as consistent with a hypothesis rather than directly demonstrated.

Lymph node samples came from the axillary draining lymph nodes of breast cancer patients. Sequencing relied on an Illumina HiSeq 2000. TCR beta chain libraries were generated through multiplex PCR amplification. The amplified TCR beta chain products were analyzed by high-throughput sequencing. TCRdb ran its own pipeline on the public reads, namely fastp trimming at Q25 and MiXCR clone calling, and kept in-frame beta chains. For every CDR3 protein sequence, its rows merge into one entry that carries the most common genes and DNA. The sample contains roughly 86,000 distinct CDR3 sequences, about 21% of them found a single time. The top ten hold 2% to 3% of the sample.

Sequencing was performed on axillary lymph node tissue. The sequence came from a female donor with breast cancer. Some clones in this sample may be carry-over from other donors' samples. Here the chain combines TRBV20-1 and TRBJ2-3; the D gene is perhaps TRBD2, from 5 matching bases. The CDR3 protein sequence reads: CSGWEYSTDTQYF. The nucleotides are TGCAGTGGATGGGAGTATAGCACAGATACGCAGTATTTT.